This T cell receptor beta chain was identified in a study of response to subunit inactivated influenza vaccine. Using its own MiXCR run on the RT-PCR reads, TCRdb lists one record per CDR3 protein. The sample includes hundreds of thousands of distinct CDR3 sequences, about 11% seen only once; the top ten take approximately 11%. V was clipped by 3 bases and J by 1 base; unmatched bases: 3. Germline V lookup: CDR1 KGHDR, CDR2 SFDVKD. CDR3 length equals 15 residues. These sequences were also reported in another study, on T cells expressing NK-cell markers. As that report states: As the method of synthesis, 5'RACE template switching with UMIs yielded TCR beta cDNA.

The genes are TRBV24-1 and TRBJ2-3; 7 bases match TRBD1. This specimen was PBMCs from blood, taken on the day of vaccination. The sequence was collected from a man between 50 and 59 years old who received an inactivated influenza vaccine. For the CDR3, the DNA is TGTGCCACCAGTGATCCTGGGACAGGCACAGATACGCAGTATTTT. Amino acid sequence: CATSDPGTGTDTQYF.